Listed below are T cell receptor beta chains from one sample, sequenced in a study of CD8 T cell repertoires and HIV-1 epitope variants. Here immunoSEQ multiplex PCR was the method, and the copy in TCRdb shows in-frame clones only, minus some. The table records 5,800 or so clones, 65% to 70% of them present only once. No antigen has been assigned to these receptors. Sequencing was performed on cultured CD8+ T cells derived from PBMCs. The receptors here all came from a male donor with HIV. Each CDR3 is given without its conserved first and last residue. D genes are given only for firm matches. Some rows have no size entry. The others give once, few or many, or a class for an expanded clone.

d_call,j_call,clone_size,v_call,cdr3_aa
.,TRBJ2-7,.,TRBV5-6,ASGRLSPYEQY
TRBD1,TRBJ2-7,.,TRBV4-2,ASSQDLEQGTYEQY
.,TRBJ2-7,few,TRBV11-2,ASSWTYEQY
.,TRBJ1-2,.,TRBV4-1,ASSQTLDYGYT
TRBD2,TRBJ2-1,.,TRBV7-3,ASSPSGGALNEQF
.,TRBJ2-3,.,TRBV9,ASSVSSGEGADTQY
TRBD1,TRBJ2-3,few,TRBV18,ASSDRGRGTDTQY
.,TRBJ2-7,.,TRBV5-1,ASSLDREYYEQY
.,TRBJ1-2,few,TRBV19,ASSPGGFYGYT
TRBD2,TRBJ2-5,.,TRBV5-5,ASSFEGGPETQY
.,TRBJ2-7,few,TRBV2,ASTASTYEQY
.,TRBJ1-2,.,TRBV7-9,ASSLVGREQGYT
.,TRBJ1-4,once,TRBV18,ASSRATSDTLNEKLF
.,TRBJ2-2,medium-sized,TRBV28,ASGLSAGELF
.,TRBJ1-2,once,TRBV21-1,ASSKKNHPQRANYGYT
.,TRBJ1-1,few,TRBV4-3,ASSQAGWTEAF
.,TRBJ2-1,once,TRBV4-3,ASSPMVSNEQF
.,TRBJ1-1,.,TRBV5-5,ASNQKDTEAF
TRBD2,TRBJ2-7,.,TRBV28,ASSLETSGAAYEQY
.,TRBJ2-5,large,TRBV28,ASSSPLGGETQY
.,TRBJ1-1,.,TRBV19,ASSTGIRNTEAF
.,TRBJ2-5,.,TRBV9,ASSVEGGGKETQY
.,TRBJ1-1,few,TRBV2,ASSERRVEAF